A single TCR beta chain is shown here with its context. What it binds is unknown. The table came from immunoSEQ multiplex PCR; TCRdb's copy has only in-frame clones and leaves some out. The sample yields some 310,000 clones, about 80% seen once. CDR1 is KGHSH, CDR2 LQKENI, per germline. The CDR3 consists of 14 residues. V shed 2 bases, J shed 3 bases, and the junction held 2 bases outside the gene matches. This specimen comes from a study of cytotoxic CD8 clonotypes in ibrutinib-treated CLL. Study observations and caveats: Baseline levels were approached again at progression, after clonality had risen at ibrutinib response.

The TCR beta libraries used 1.5 to 2 micrograms of genomic DNA that came from cryopreserved PBMCs. Material: PBMCs, obtained before ibrutinib treatment. The sequence came from a human donor with chronic lymphocytic leukemia. This rearrangement joins TRBV18 to TRBJ1-1; TRBD1 matches at 8 bases. The CDR3 DNA sequence: TGTGCCAGCTCACCAGGGACAGGATACACTGAAGCTTTCTTT. This codes for CASSPGTGYTEAFF.